The T cell receptor beta chain under discussion was sequenced for a study of blood T cell repertoires in COVID-19. The overall study: The origin of the acute and convalescent COVID-19 samples was the United States, Italy and Spain. The analysed material was cDNA or gDNA that came from T cells, B-cell-depleted T cells, or PBMCs.

Clones were sequenced by immunoSEQ multiplex PCR, and TCRdb holds only the in-frame ones, with some missing. Among 85,000 to 90,000 clones listed, roughly 89% were seen once. Trimming at V came to 1 base and at J to 4 bases, leaving 5 bases not matched to a gene. The CDR3 is made up of 18 amino acids. Germline V lookup: CDR1 LGHDT, CDR2 YNNKEL (reference sequence). Sequences were obtained from peripheral blood. The receptor's source is a woman aged 80 or older with active COVID-19. V is TRBV3-1 (or the pseudogene TRBV3-2) and J is TRBJ2-2; 14 nucleotides line up with TRBD2. CDR3 residues: CASSQGLAGGKGTGELFF. In nucleotides, the CDR3 is TGTGCCAGCAGCCAAGGACTAGCGGGAGGGAAGGGCACCGGGGAGCTGTTTTTT.